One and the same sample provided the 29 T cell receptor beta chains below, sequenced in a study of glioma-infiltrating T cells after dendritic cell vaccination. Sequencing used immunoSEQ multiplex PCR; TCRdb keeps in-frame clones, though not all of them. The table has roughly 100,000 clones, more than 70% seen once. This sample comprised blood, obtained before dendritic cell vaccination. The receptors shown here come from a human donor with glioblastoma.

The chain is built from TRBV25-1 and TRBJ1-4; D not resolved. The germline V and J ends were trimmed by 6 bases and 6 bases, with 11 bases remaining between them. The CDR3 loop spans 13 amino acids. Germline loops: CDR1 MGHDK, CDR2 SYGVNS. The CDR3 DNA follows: TGTGCCAGCAGCCCGGGGTGGGATGAAAAACTGTTTTTT. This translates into CASSPGWDEKLFF.

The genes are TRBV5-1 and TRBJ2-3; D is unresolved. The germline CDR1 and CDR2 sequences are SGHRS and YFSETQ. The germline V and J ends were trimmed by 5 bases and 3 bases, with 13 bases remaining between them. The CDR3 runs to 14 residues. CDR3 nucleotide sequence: TGCGCCAGCAGACCCCGAAGCTTTACAGATACGCAGTATTTT. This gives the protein CASRPRSFTDTQYF.

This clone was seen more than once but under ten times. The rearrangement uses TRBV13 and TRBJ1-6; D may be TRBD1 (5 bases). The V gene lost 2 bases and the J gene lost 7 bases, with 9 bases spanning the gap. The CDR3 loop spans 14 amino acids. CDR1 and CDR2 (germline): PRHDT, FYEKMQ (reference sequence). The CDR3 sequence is CASSLLQENSPLHF. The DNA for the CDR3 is TGTGCCAGCAGCTTACTACAGGAGAATTCACCCCTCCACTTT. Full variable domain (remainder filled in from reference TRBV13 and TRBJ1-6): AAGVIQSPRHLIKEKRETATLKCYPIPRHDTVYWYQQGPGQDPQFLISFYEKMQSDKGSIPDRFSAQQFSDYHSELNMSSLELGDSALYFCASSLLQENSPLHFGNGTRLTVT.

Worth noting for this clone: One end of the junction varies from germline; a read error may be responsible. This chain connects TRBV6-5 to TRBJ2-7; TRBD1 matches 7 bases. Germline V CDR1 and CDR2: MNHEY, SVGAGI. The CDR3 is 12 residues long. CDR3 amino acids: CASSVQGYEQCF. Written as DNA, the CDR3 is TGTGCCAGCAGTGTACAGGGGTACGAGCAGTGCTTC.

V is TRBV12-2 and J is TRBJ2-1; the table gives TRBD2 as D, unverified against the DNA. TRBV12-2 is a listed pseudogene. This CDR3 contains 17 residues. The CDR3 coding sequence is TGTGCAAGTCGCTCCGTTCCGGCCGGAGACTCCTACAATGAGCAGTTCTTC. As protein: CASRSVPAGDSYNEQFF.

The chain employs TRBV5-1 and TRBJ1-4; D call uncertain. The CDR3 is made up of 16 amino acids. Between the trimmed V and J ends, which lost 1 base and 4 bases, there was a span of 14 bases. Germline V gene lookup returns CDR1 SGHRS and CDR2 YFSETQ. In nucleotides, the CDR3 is TGCGCCAGCAGCTTGTTCGCGTCCGTTAATAATGAAAAACTGTTTTTT. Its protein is CASSLFASVNNEKLFF.

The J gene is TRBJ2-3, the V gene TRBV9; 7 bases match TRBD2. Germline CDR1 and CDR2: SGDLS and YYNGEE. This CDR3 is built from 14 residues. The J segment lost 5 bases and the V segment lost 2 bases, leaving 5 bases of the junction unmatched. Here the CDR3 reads CASSVAGERDTQYF. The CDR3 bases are TGTGCCAGCAGCGTCGCGGGGGAGCGAGATACGCAGTATTTT.

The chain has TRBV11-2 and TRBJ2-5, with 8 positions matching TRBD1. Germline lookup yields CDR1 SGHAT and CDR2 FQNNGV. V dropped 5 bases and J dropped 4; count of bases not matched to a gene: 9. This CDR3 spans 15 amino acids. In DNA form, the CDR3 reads TGTGCCAGCAGCACCCGGACAGGGAAGGGAGAGACCCAGTACTTC. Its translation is CASSTRTGKGETQYF.

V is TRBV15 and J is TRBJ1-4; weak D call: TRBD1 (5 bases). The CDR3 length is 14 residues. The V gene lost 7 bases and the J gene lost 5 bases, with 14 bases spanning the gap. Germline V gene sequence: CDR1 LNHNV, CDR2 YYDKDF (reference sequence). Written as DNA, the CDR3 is TGTGCCACCACCGTGGGGGGTCCCAATGAAAAACTGTTTTTT. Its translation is CATTVGGPNEKLFF.

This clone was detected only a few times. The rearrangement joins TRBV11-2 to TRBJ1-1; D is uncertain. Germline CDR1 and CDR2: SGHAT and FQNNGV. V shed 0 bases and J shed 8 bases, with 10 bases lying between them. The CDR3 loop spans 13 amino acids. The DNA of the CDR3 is TGTGCCAGCAGCTTAGATTCCCCCGGGGAAGCTTTCTTT. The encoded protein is CASSLDSPGEAFF.

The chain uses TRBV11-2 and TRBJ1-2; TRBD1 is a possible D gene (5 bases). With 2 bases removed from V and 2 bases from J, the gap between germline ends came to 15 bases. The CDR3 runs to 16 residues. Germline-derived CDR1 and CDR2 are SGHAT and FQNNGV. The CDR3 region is CASSLRGADPNYGYTF. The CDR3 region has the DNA TGTGCCAGCAGCTTAAGGGGTGCAGACCCCAACTATGGCTACACCTTC.

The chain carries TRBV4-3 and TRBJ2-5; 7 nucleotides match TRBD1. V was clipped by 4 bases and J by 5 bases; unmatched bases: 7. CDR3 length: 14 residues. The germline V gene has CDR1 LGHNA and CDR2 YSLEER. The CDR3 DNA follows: TGCGCCAGCAGCCCCGACAGGGATCAGGAGACCCAGTACTTC. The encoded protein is CASSPDRDQETQYF.

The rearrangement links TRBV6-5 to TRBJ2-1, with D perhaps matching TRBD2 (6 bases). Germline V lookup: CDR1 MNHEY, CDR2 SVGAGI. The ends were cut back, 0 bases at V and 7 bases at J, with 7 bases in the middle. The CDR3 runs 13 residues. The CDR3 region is CASSYSEGNEQFF. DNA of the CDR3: TGTGCCAGCAGTTACTCGGAGGGTAATGAGCAGTTCTTC.

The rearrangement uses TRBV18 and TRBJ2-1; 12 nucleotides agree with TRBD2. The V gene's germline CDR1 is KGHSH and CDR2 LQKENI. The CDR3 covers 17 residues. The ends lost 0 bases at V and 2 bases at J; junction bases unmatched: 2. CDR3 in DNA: TGTGCCAGCTCACCACCGACTAGCGGGGGAGCCTACAATGAGCAGTTCTTC. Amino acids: CASSPPTSGGAYNEQFF.

For the CDR3, the DNA is TGCGCCAGCAGCCCCCCCGGGACAGGGACAGGAAACACCATATATTTT. Translation gives CASSPPGTGTGNTIYF. The V call is TRBV4-3, the J call TRBJ1-3, with 9 bases matching TRBD1. The V and J ends lost 4 bases and 4 bases, in that order; junction bases with no gene match: 8. The CDR3 is made up of 16 amino acids. The germline CDR1 and CDR2 sequences are LGHNA and YSLEER.

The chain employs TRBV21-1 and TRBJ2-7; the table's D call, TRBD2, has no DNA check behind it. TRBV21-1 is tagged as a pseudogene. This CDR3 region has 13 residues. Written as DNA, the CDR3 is TGTGCCAGCAGCAAGCCCGGGGGACGCGAGCAGTACTTC. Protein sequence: CASSKPGGREQYF.

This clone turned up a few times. The chain's CDR3 is CATSRRTGPGANVLTF. CDR3 nucleotides: TGTGCCACCAGCAGACGGACAGGCCCTGGGGCCAACGTCCTGACTTTC. V usage is TRBV15 and J usage is TRBJ2-6, with 7 bases fitting TRBD1. The CDR3 runs to 16 residues. V was pared by 2 bases and J by 2 bases, with 3 bases of the junction left unmatched. CDR1 and CDR2 (germline): LNHNV, YYDKDF (reference sequence).

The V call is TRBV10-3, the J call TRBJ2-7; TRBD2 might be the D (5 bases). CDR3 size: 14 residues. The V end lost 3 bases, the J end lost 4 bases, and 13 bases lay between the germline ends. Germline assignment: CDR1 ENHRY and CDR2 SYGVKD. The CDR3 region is CAISDLAGVYEQYF. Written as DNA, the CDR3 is TGTGCCATCAGTGATCTGGCGGGTGTTTACGAGCAGTACTTC.

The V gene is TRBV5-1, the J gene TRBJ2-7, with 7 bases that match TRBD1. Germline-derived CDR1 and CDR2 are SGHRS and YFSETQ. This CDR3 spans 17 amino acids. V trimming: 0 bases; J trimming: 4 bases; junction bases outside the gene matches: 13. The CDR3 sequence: CASSLGPLTGSTYEQYF. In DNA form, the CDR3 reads TGCGCCAGCAGCTTGGGGCCCCTGACAGGGAGCACTTACGAGCAGTACTTC.

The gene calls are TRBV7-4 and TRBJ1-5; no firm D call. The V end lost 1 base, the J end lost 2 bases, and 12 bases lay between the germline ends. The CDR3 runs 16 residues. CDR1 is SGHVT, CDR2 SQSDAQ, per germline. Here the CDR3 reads CASSLGSVAGNQPQHF. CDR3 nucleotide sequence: TGTGCCAGCAGCTTAGGTAGCGTGGCGGGCAATCAGCCCCAGCATTTT.

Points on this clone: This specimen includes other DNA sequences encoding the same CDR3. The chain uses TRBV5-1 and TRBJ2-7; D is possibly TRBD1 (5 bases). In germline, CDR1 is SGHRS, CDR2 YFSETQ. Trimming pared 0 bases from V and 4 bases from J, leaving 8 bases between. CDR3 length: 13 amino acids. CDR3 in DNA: TGCGCCAGCAGCTTGGGCAGGGCGTACGAGCAGTACTTC. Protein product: CASSLGRAYEQYF.

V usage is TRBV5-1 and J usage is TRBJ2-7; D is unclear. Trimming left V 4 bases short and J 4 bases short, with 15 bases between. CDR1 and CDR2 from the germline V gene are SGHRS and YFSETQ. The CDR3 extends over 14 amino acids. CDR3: CASSDIRKAYEQYF. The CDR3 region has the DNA TGCGCCAGCAGCGATATACGCAAAGCTTACGAGCAGTACTTC.

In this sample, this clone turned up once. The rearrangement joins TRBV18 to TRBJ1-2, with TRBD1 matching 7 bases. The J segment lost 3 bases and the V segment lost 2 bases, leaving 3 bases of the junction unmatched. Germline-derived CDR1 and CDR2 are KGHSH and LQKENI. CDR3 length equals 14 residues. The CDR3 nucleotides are TGTGCCAGCTCACCAACAGGACAGGACTATGGCTACACCTTC. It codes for CASSPTGQDYGYTF.

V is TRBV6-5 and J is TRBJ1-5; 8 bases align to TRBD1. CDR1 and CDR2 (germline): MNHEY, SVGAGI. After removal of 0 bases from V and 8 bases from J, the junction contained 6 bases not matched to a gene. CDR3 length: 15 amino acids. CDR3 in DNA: TGTGCCAGCAGTTACTCGGCAGGGGGCTCGGAGCCCCAGCATTTT. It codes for CASSYSAGGSEPQHF.

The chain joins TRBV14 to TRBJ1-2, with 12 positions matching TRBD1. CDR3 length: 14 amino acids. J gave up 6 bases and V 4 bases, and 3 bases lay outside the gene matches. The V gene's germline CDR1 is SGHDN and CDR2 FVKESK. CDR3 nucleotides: TGTGCCAGCAGCCTCCGGGACAGGGGGCATGGCTACACCTTC. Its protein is CASSLRDRGHGYTF. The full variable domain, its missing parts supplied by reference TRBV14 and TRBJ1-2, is EAGVTQFPSHSVIEKGQTVTLRCDPISGHDNLYWYRRVMGKEIKFLLHFVKESKQDESGMPNNRFLAERTGGTYSTLKVQPAELEDSGVYFCASSLRDRGHGYTFGSGTRLTVV.

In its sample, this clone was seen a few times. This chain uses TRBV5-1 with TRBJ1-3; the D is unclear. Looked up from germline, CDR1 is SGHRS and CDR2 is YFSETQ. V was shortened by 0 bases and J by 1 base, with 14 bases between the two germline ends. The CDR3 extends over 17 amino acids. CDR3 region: CASSLVQPGQSGNTIYF. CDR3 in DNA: TGCGCCAGCAGCTTGGTTCAGCCAGGCCAGTCTGGAAACACCATATATTTT.

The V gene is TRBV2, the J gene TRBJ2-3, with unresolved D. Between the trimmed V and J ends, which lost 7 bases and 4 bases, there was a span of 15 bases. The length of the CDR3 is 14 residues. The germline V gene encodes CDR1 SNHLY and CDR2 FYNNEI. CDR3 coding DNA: TGTGCCAGCACCGAAGGAGACCCCGCAGATACGCAGTATTTT. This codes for CASTEGDPADTQYF. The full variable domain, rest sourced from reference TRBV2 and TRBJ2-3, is EPEVTQTPSHQVTQMGQEVILRCVPISNHLYFYWYRQILGQKVEFLVSFYNNEISEKSEIFDDQFSVERPDGSNFTLKIRSTKLEDSAMYFCASTEGDPADTQYFGPGTRLTVL.

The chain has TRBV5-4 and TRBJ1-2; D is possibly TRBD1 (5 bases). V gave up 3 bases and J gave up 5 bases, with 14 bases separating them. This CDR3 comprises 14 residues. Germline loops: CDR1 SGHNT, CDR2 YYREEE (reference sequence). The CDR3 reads CASSSYGGDYGYTF. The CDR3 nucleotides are TGTGCCAGCAGCTCGTATGGAGGGGATTATGGCTACACCTTC.

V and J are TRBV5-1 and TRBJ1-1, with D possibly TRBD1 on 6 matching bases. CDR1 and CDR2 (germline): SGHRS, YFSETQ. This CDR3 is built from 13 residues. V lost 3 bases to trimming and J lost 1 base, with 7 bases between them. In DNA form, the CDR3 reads TGCGCCAGCAGCTCCAGGGGGAACACTGAAGCTTTCTTT. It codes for CASSSRGNTEAFF.